This is a list of T cell receptor beta chains from one sample in a study of Graves' ophthalmopathy and Graves' hyperthyroidism. MiXCR, applied by TCRdb to the multiplex PCR reads, yields one record per CDR3 protein. The repertoire includes around 470,000 distinct CDR3 sequences, about 15% of them detected once, and roughly 10% sits in the top ten. Material for sequencing was blood. Receptors originate from a woman in her thirties with Graves' ophthalmopathy. The CDR3 runs from the conserved cysteine through the conserved F or W. Each record gives: CDR3 DNA, CDR3 protein, J gene, clone size, V gene, D gene. D genes are given only for firm matches. Some rows have no size entry. The others give once, few or many, or a class for an expanded clone.

cdr3_nt: TGTGCCAGCAGTTATAGACAGGCCGGGGAGCTGTTTTTT
cdr3_aa: CASSYRQAGELFF
j_call: TRBJ2-2
clone_size: many
v_call: TRBV6-2/TRBV6-3
d_call: NA

cdr3_nt: TGTGCGACGGACAGGGGATTGAACACTGAAGCTTTCTTT
cdr3_aa: CATDRGLNTEAFF
j_call: TRBJ1-1
clone_size: many
v_call: TRBV5-5
d_call: TRBD1

cdr3_nt: TGTGCCAGCAGTTTGAGGGGAGATCAGTACTTC
cdr3_aa: CASSLRGDQYF
j_call: TRBJ2-4
clone_size: many
v_call: TRBV28
d_call: NA

cdr3_nt: TGTGCCAGCAGCGCTACAGGGGAAGCCACTGAAGCTTTCTTT
cdr3_aa: CASSATGEATEAFF
j_call: TRBJ1-1
clone_size: many
v_call: TRBV9
d_call: TRBD1

cdr3_nt: TGTGCCAGCAGCCCCCCTCACGATGGGCCCACAGAGACCCAGTACTTC
cdr3_aa: CASSPPHDGPTETQYF
j_call: TRBJ2-5
clone_size: many
v_call: TRBV9
d_call: NA

cdr3_nt: TGTGCCTGGAGTCCGGGACAGCCCTACGAGCAGTACTTC
cdr3_aa: CAWSPGQPYEQYF
j_call: TRBJ2-7
clone_size: many
v_call: TRBV30
d_call: TRBD1

cdr3_nt: TGTGCCAGCAGTCGACAGGGGGTCGGTCAGCCCCAGCATTTT
cdr3_aa: CASSRQGVGQPQHF
j_call: TRBJ1-5
clone_size: many
v_call: TRBV2
d_call: TRBD1

cdr3_nt: TGTGCCAGCACTCCCGTAGCGGGGGCCGCCTACGAGCAGTACTTC
cdr3_aa: CASTPVAGAAYEQYF
j_call: TRBJ2-7
clone_size: many
v_call: TRBV7-2
d_call: TRBD2

cdr3_nt: TGCGCCAGCAGCCAAGACAGCACGACAGGTCTCCAATATTCACCCCTCCACTTT
cdr3_aa: CASSQDSTTGLQYSPLHF
j_call: TRBJ1-6
clone_size: many
v_call: TRBV4-1
d_call: NA

cdr3_nt: TGTGCCAGCAGACCTGGAGGAGGCCTCTCCTACGAGCAGTACTTC
cdr3_aa: CASRPGGGLSYEQYF
j_call: TRBJ2-7
clone_size: NA
v_call: TRBV6-1
d_call: NA

cdr3_nt: TGTGCCAGCAACTCAGGGGAGTCTAGCACAGATACGCAGTATTTT
cdr3_aa: CASNSGESSTDTQYF
j_call: TRBJ2-3
clone_size: many
v_call: TRBV12-3/TRBV12-4
d_call: NA

cdr3_nt: TGTGCCAGCAGCTTGGACCGGACAGGGCTATCCTACGAGCAGTACTTC
cdr3_aa: CASSLDRTGLSYEQYF
j_call: TRBJ2-7
clone_size: many
v_call: TRBV5-5
d_call: TRBD1

cdr3_nt: TGCAGCGTAACGGGACTAGCGGGACCGCGGAGGGTAGAGACCCAGTACTTC
cdr3_aa: CSVTGLAGPRRVETQYF
j_call: TRBJ2-5
clone_size: many
v_call: TRBV29-1
d_call: TRBD2

cdr3_nt: TGTGCCAGCAGCATCGGGACTGAACGGACCCAGTACTTC
cdr3_aa: CASSIGTERTQYF
j_call: TRBJ2-5
clone_size: many
v_call: TRBV7-3
d_call: NA

cdr3_nt: TGTGCCAGCAGCGTCCCGGGACGGGATTCTAAGGATGGCTACACCTTC
cdr3_aa: CASSVPGRDSKDGYTF
j_call: TRBJ1-2
clone_size: many
v_call: TRBV12-3/TRBV12-4
d_call: NA

cdr3_nt: TGCAGTGCTAGGAATTCCGGGCGGAGCACTGAAGCTTTCTTT
cdr3_aa: CSARNSGRSTEAFF
j_call: TRBJ1-1
clone_size: few
v_call: TRBV20-1
d_call: NA

cdr3_nt: TGCAGCGTTGCCCCAAACATTCCACCCCTCCACTTT
cdr3_aa: CSVAPNIPPLHF
j_call: TRBJ1-6
clone_size: many
v_call: TRBV29-1
d_call: NA

cdr3_nt: TGCAGTGCTAGAGAGGTGACAAGGGGATATGGCTACACCTTC
cdr3_aa: CSAREVTRGYGYTF
j_call: TRBJ1-2
clone_size: many
v_call: TRBV20-1
d_call: NA

cdr3_nt: TGCAGTGCTCCAAGGGGTCCAGGGATCAATTCACCCCTCCACTTT
cdr3_aa: CSAPRGPGINSPLHF
j_call: TRBJ1-6
clone_size: many
v_call: TRBV20-1
d_call: NA

cdr3_nt: TGCGCCAGCAGCTCAAAATGGTTATTAGACCCTCAGCCCCAGCATTTT
cdr3_aa: CASSSKWLLDPQPQHF
j_call: TRBJ1-5
clone_size: NA
v_call: TRBV4-1
d_call: NA

cdr3_nt: TGTGCCAGCAGACCCAGGGGTATGGACACCGGGGAGCTGTTTTTT
cdr3_aa: CASRPRGMDTGELFF
j_call: TRBJ2-2
clone_size: many
v_call: TRBV28
d_call: NA

cdr3_nt: TGCGCCAGCAGCTTTTCAGGGGACCCAAACACTGAAGCTTTCTTT
cdr3_aa: CASSFSGDPNTEAFF
j_call: TRBJ1-1
clone_size: few
v_call: TRBV5-1
d_call: NA

cdr3_nt: TGTGCCAGCAGCTTAGGGTGGCTAGCGGGGGGGCTCGGCACCGGGGAGCTGTTTTTT
cdr3_aa: CASSLGWLAGGLGTGELFF
j_call: TRBJ2-2
clone_size: few
v_call: TRBV11-2
d_call: TRBD2

cdr3_nt: TGTGCCAGCAAAGAGGGCGGGGAGCTGTTTTTT
cdr3_aa: CASKEGGELFF
j_call: TRBJ2-2
clone_size: NA
v_call: TRBV12-3/TRBV12-4
d_call: NA

cdr3_nt: TGTGCCAGCAGCAAGGCTGGTTCCGGGGGGTACGAGCAGTACTTC
cdr3_aa: CASSKAGSGGYEQYF
j_call: TRBJ2-7
clone_size: many
v_call: TRBV7-8
d_call: TRBD2

cdr3_nt: TGTGCCGGCAGCCATACGGTGGAAGAGACCCAGTACTTC
cdr3_aa: CAGSHTVEETQYF
j_call: TRBJ2-5
clone_size: few
v_call: TRBV7-9
d_call: NA

cdr3_nt: TGTGCCAGCAGCCAGGACAGGAATTCACCCCTCCACTTT
cdr3_aa: CASSQDRNSPLHF
j_call: TRBJ1-6
clone_size: many
v_call: TRBV3-1
d_call: TRBD1

cdr3_nt: TGTGCCAGCAGCTTAATAACAGGCCTCAACTATGGCTACACCTTC
cdr3_aa: CASSLITGLNYGYTF
j_call: TRBJ1-2
clone_size: many
v_call: TRBV11-3
d_call: NA